This T cell receptor (beta chain) is from a study of early stage breast cancer tumors (dated by TCRdb to 2017 to 2019). Concerning the study at large: Of the 16 invasive breast tumors, about 13 were found to be estrogen receptor-positive, progesterone receptor-positive and HER2-negative. Most of the 12 ER+/PR+/HER2- tumors were invasive ductal carcinomas, while the other four were invasive lobular carcinomas. On average, each sample got around 10-fold read coverage. A total of 2,651,842 templates, representing some 1.2 million unique clonotypes, were detected across all samples.

The study profiled bulk TCR beta-chain repertoires in matched peripheral blood, tumor and adjacent normal breast tissue taken from over 15 patients with early-stage breast cancer. Before surgery, roughly 4.5-11 mL of whole blood was collected into EDTA tubes and then processed within 2 hours. Ficoll-Paque centrifugation in SepMate-50 tubes was used to isolate peripheral blood mononuclear cells. PBMCs were cryopreserved in approximately 90% FBS with approximately 10% DMSO in aliquots of 2 to 4 million cells and stored in liquid nitrogen. The Qiagen AllPrep DNA/RNA Mini kit was used for genomic DNA extraction. The V end loses 3 bases and the J end loses 7 bases, and a stretch of 18 bases separates them. Counted from cysteine to phenylalanine, this CDR3 has 16 amino acids. The kept DNA is CDR3 alone, 48 bases in frame from the first base. The germline V gene provides CDR1 MNHNS and CDR2 SASEGT. General study outcomes and caveats: Because the cohort was small, a breakdown by tumor subtype could not be done. Repertoires from blood and normal breast were more alike than repertoires from blood and tumor, and in about 90% of the 16 patients, comparing each tissue with blood separated tumor from normal. Chain pairing and functional markers such as CD4, CD8 and FOXP3 were not captured by bulk genomic DNA sequencing of unsorted cells. About 2.5-fold higher T cell density and higher clonality were observed in tumors than in adjacent normal breast tissue. Enriched TCRB sequences shared across patients were mostly commonly generated sequences, unlikely to play an important role in the tumor microenvironment.

This clone was counted a single time. Its antigen remains unidentified. Base qualities are not recorded, but no much larger clone differs from it by a single base. Each sample was amplified in two independent genomic DNA replicates, using about 0.45 ug for blood and around 1.5 ug for tumor or normal breast. TCRB sequencing of genomic DNA was carried out with the ImmunoSeq Intro kit according to the manufacturer's instructions. Multiplex PCR ran around 30 cycles with proprietary primers and spike-in control sequences for absolute quantification. An 87-bp fragment spanning the CDR3 and flanking V and J genes was sequenced with single-end 150-bp reads. Each lane of an Illumina MiSeq using version 3.0 chemistry carried seven multiplexed samples, with two replicates per sample. The authors processed their data as follows. The vendor's proprietary pipeline handled the raw data processing, merging both replicates into a single result for each sample. Productive rearrangements sharing the V-gene family, CDR3 amino acid sequence and J-gene segment were defined as clonotypes. Clonality was computed as 1 minus the normalized Shannon entropy (Pielou evenness) of TCRB abundances. T cell density was estimated by dividing total templates by the number of input cells inferred from the DNA input amount. Total repertoire diversity and clonality were estimated with Recon using default parameters. A clonotype counted as tumor-enriched if its abundance in tumor exceeded 0.1% and was at least 32-fold higher than its abundance in normal breast. TCRdb took over this immuneACCESS table, retaining in-frame rearrangements with V and J assigned. Such tables are incomplete; in checked studies, under half of the missing clones stem from an unresolved V gene, and the remainder is unexplained. V and J calls and clone size come straight from that table; D and trimming were deduced from the DNA. Across this sample there are about 72,000 clones, with 70% to 85% seen only once. 3.5% of the sample lies in the top ten.

This receptor was obtained from a person in their sixties or seventies with breast cancer. The chain is encoded by TRBV6-1 joined to TRBJ1-4; the D gene assignment is ambiguous. The sample consisted of blood. The CDR3 amino acid sequence is: CASSDEGRADGEKLFF. The sequenced DNA: TGTGCCAGCAGTGATGAGGGCCGGGCTGATGGTGAAAAACTGTTTTTT.